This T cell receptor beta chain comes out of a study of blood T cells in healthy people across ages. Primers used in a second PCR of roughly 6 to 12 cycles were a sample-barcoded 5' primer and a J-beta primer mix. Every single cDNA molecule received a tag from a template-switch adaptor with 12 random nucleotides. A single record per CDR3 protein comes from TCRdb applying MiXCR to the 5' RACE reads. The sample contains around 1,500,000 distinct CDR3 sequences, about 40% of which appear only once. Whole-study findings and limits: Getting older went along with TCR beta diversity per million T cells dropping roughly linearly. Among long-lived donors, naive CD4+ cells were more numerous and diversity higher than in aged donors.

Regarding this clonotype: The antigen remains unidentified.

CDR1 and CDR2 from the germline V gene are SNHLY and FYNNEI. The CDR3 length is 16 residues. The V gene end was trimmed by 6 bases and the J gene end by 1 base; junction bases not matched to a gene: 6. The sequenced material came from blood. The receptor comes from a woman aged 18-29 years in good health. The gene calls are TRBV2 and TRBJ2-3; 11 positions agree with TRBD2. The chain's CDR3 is CASRAELAGGTDTQYF. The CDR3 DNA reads TGTGCCAGCAGGGCCGAACTAGCGGGGGGCACAGATACGCAGTATTTT.